A single sample is the source of the 18 T cell receptor beta chains below, sequenced in a study of cytomegalovirus exposure and HLA in healthy donors (dated 2017 in TCRdb). Receptor amplification or capture employed the immunoSEQ multiplex PCR assay. A mixture of 60 forward primers for TCR Vbeta segments and 13 reverse primers for TCR Jbeta segments was used in the multiplex PCR. TCRdb took over this immuneACCESS table, retaining in-frame rearrangements with V and J assigned. Such tables are incomplete; in checked studies, under half of the missing clones stem from an unresolved V gene, and the remainder is unexplained. This sample's table carries around 50,000 clones. The ten largest make up 12% of the sample. Sequenced: PBMCs. These receptors all stem from a woman aged 25-40 years in good health and CMV-seropositive.

This chain links TRBV6-5 with TRBJ1-5; TRBD1 matches 7 bases. Germline V gene lookup returns CDR1 MNHEY and CDR2 SVGAGI. CDR3 length: 12 residues. V lost 8 bases and J lost 9; bases outside the gene matches: 7. The CDR3 DNA reads TGTGCCAGCGGGGACAGCCTCGGGCCCCAGCATTTT. Translation gives CASGDSLGPQHF.

The chain couples TRBV28 to TRBJ1-1; D remains ambiguous. V was trimmed by 1 base and J by 4 bases, leaving 13 bases between them. The CDR3 loop spans 15 amino acids. From germline, CDR1 is MDHEN and CDR2 SYDVKM. In nucleotides, the CDR3 is TGTGCCAGCAGTTTATTACGGGATCGGGCCACTGAAGCTTTCTTT. Translating it yields CASSLLRDRATEAFF. Looking up the rest from reference TRBV28 and TRBJ1-1 gives the full variable domain: DVKVTQSSRYLVKRTGEKVFLECVQDMDHENMFWYRQDPGLGLRLIYFSYDVKMKEKGDIPEGYSVSREKKERFSLILESASTNQTSMYLCASSLLRDRATEAFFGQGTRLTVV.

This chain uses TRBV5-1 with TRBJ2-7; 11 positions match TRBD1. Trimming at V came to 4 bases and at J to 3 bases, leaving 3 bases not matched to a gene. This CDR3 is 14 amino acids long. From germline, CDR1 is SGHRS and CDR2 YFSETQ. The CDR3 protein is CASSVGTGGYEQYF. For the CDR3, the DNA is TGCGCCAGCAGCGTCGGGACAGGGGGCTACGAGCAGTACTTC.

V usage is TRBV29-1 and J usage is TRBJ2-2; maybe TRBD1 (6 bases). Trimming took 1 base from V and 0 from J, leaving 15 bases between them. CDR1 and CDR2 from the germline V gene are SQVTM and ANQGSEA. The CDR3 covers 17 residues. The CDR3 sequence: CSVEGAWNRANTGELFF. CDR3 nucleotides: TGCAGCGTTGAAGGCGCTTGGAACAGGGCGAACACCGGGGAGCTGTTTTTT.

The chain couples TRBV11-2 to TRBJ2-7; 11 positions agree with TRBD1. Trimming removed 5 bases from V and 4 bases from J; junction bases left unmatched: 4. Germline V lookup: CDR1 SGHAT, CDR2 FQNNGV. This CDR3 contains 14 residues. The CDR3 is CASSPGQGAYEQYF. For the CDR3, the DNA is TGTGCCAGCAGCCCTGGACAGGGGGCATACGAGCAGTACTTC.

The chain carries TRBV13 and TRBJ2-5, with TRBD1 matching over 7 bases. In germline, CDR1 is PRHDT, CDR2 FYEKMQ (reference sequence). There are 13 residues in the CDR3. The trim removed 7 bases at V and 5 bases at J, leaving 7 bases unmatched. The CDR3 sequence is CASTQGGRETQYF. For the CDR3, the DNA is TGTGCCAGCACCCAAGGGGGCCGGGAGACCCAGTACTTC.

As to this clone: The same CDR3 also results from other DNA sequences found in this sample. The genes are TRBV18 and TRBJ1-4; possible D gene TRBD1, 5 bases. Germline lookup yields CDR1 KGHSH and CDR2 LQKENI. The CDR3 spans 15 residues. The ends were cut back, 1 base at V and 4 bases at J, with 10 bases in the middle. The CDR3 DNA is TGTGCCAGCTCACCACGGGCGGGGGATAATGAAAAACTGTTTTTT. Its translation: CASSPRAGDNEKLFF.

The rearrangement links TRBV6-1 to TRBJ2-3; tentatively, D is TRBD2 (5 bases). Trimming removed 0 bases at V and 11 bases at J, with 18 bases between. The germline V gene has CDR1 MNHNS and CDR2 SASEGT. The CDR3 loop spans 15 amino acids. The CDR3, as DNA: TGTGCCAGCAGTGAAGCGATAGGCCCTCGGGGTAAGCAGTATTTT. Translation: CASSEAIGPRGKQYF.

The chain joins TRBV29-1 to TRBJ1-2, with D tentatively TRBD1 (6 bases). Trimming shortened V by 7 bases and J by 4 bases, and 13 bases separated the two germline ends. There are 12 residues in the CDR3. The V gene's germline CDR1 is SQVTM and CDR2 ANQGSEA. This CDR3 is CSGIRGSYGYTF. The CDR3, as DNA: TGCAGCGGGATCAGGGGATCCTATGGCTACACCTTC.

The V and J genes are TRBV7-9 and TRBJ2-1; maybe TRBD2 (6 bases). V was trimmed by 4 bases and J by 7 bases, leaving 14 bases between them. CDR1 is SEHNR, CDR2 FQNEAQ, per germline (reference sequence). The CDR3 runs to 14 residues. The CDR3 DNA sequence: TGTGCCAGCAGCTACGGGAGCTCTCGGAATGAGCAGTTCTTC. This translates into CASSYGSSRNEQFF.

This chain joins TRBV29-1 and TRBJ1-2, with 10 bases that match TRBD1. The V gene's germline CDR1 is SQVTM and CDR2 ANQGSEA. V shed 5 bases, J shed 3 bases, and the junction held 6 bases outside the gene matches. There are 14 residues in the CDR3. The CDR3 protein is CSVPRDRGHYGYTF. CDR3 DNA sequence: TGCAGCGTTCCCCGGGACAGGGGTCACTATGGCTACACCTTC.

The chain employs TRBV11-3 and TRBJ1-2, with D perhaps TRBD1 (6 bases). The CDR3 is 12 amino acids. Germline CDR1 SGHNT, CDR2 YENEEA. The V and J ends lost 5 bases and 5 bases respectively, with 9 bases between them. The CDR3 coding sequence is TGTGCCAGCAGCCCCGGGACATATGGCTACACCTTC. This encodes CASSPGTYGYTF. Looking up the rest from reference TRBV11-3 and TRBJ1-2 gives the full variable domain: EAGVVQSPRYKIIEKKQPVAFWCNPISGHNTLYWYLQNLGQGPELLIRYENEEAVDDSQLPKDRFSAERLKGVDSTLKIQPAELGDSAVYLCASSPGTYGYTFGSGTRLTVV.

About this clone itself: Relative to the germline gene, one junction end is altered; a read error may explain this. The chain links TRBV5-4 to TRBJ2-5, with 8 bases fitting TRBD2. This CDR3 contains 15 residues. Germline CDR1 SGHNT, CDR2 YYREEE (reference sequence). In nucleotides, the CDR3 is TGTGCCAGCAGCTTCAGCGGGGGTGCTCAAGAGAACCAGTACTTC. This translates into CASSFSGGAQENQYF.

The CDR3 coding sequence is TGTGCCAGCAGCCTGGAATACAGGGGCTCTGGAAACACCATATATTTT. This translates into CASSLEYRGSGNTIYF. This chain connects TRBV7-9 to TRBJ1-3, with 7 nucleotides matching TRBD1. Germline lookup yields CDR1 SEHNR and CDR2 FQNEAQ (reference sequence). The trim removed 5 bases at V and 0 bases at J, leaving 7 bases unmatched. The CDR3 contains 16 residues.

Remarks on this clone: The junction does not match germline at one end; this may be a read error. The identical CDR3 is also encoded by other nucleotide sequences in the sample. In nucleotides, the CDR3 is TGTGCCAGCAGTACTAGGACAGGGCTTAATTCACCCCTACACTTT. Its protein product is CASSTRTGLNSPLHF. The chain links TRBV6-1 to TRBJ1-6; TRBD1 matches at 8 bases. Germline V gene data show CDR1 as MNHNS and CDR2 as SASEGT. The CDR3 is 15 amino acids.

V gene TRBV30 combines with J gene TRBJ2-7; possible D gene TRBD1, 5 bases. Germline V gene sequence: CDR1 GTSNPN, CDR2 SVGIG (reference sequence). V dropped 3 bases and J dropped 3 bases, with 9 bases sitting between them. The CDR3 is made up of 12 amino acids. CDR3 coding DNA: TGTGCCTGGAGATCTACAGGCTACGAGCAGTACTTC. Translation: CAWRSTGYEQYF.

The V gene is TRBV5-5, the J gene TRBJ2-5, with a tentative D call TRBD1 (6 bases). Trimming removed 4 bases at V and 4 bases at J, with 14 bases between. CDR3 size: 14 residues. Germline V gene lookup returns CDR1 SGHKS and CDR2 YYEKEE (reference sequence). The CDR3 here is CASSTTGLGETQYF. The CDR3 nucleotides are TGTGCCAGCAGCACAACAGGGTTGGGAGAGACCCAGTACTTC.

This chain connects TRBV9 to TRBJ1-2; D is ambiguous. Germline CDR1 is SGDLS and CDR2 is YYNGEE. V lost 0 bases, J lost 1 base, and 10 bases lay in between. The CDR3 covers 15 residues. The CDR3 DNA is TGTGCCAGCAGCGTAGGACAAGACCGTAACTATGGCTACACCTTC. Amino acid sequence: CASSVGQDRNYGYTF.